A single sample is the source of the 13 T cell receptor beta chains below, sequenced in a study of blood T cells in healthy people across ages. PCR was performed a second time for about 6 to 12 cycles using a sample-barcoded 5' primer and a J-beta primer mix. MiXCR, run by TCRdb on the 5' RACE reads, gives a single entry per CDR3 protein. The table shows more than 550,000 distinct CDR3 sequences, with 22% occurring only once. Sequencing was done on a sample of blood. These receptors were obtained from a man aged 65 to 79 in good health.

This clonotype was counted between two and nine times. V usage is TRBV12-3 or TRBV12-4 and J usage is TRBJ1-1, with a weak D call TRBD1 (5 bases). CDR3 size: 13 residues. V gave up 6 bases and J gave up 10 bases, with 18 bases separating them. Written as DNA, the CDR3 is TGTGCCAGCAGGCTGACAGAGCTGGGTGGAGCTTTCTTT. Encoded protein: CASRLTELGGAFF.

The table lists this clonotype with a few counts. The rearrangement uses TRBV29-1 and TRBJ1-1; TRBD1 aligns across 8 bases. The CDR3 spans 14 residues. Germline CDR1 is SQVTM and CDR2 is ANQGSEA. V was clipped by 7 bases and J by 4 bases; unmatched bases: 11. DNA of the CDR3: TGCAGCGGATTGACAGGGGCGGTAGGCACTGAAGCTTTCTTT. Translation gives CSGLTGAVGTEAFF. Full variable domain (rest looked up from reference TRBV29-1 and TRBJ1-1): SAVISQKPSRDICQRGTSLTIQCQVDSQVTMMFWYRQQPGQSLTLIATANQGSEATYESGFVIDKFPISRPNLTFSTLTVSNMSPEDSSIYLCSGLTGAVGTEAFFGQGTRLTVV.

The rearrangement joins TRBV5-5 to TRBJ1-3; the D is unclear. V lost 4 bases, J lost 9 bases, and 11 bases lay in between. The germline CDR1 and CDR2 sequences are SGHKS and YYEKEE (reference sequence). The CDR3 sequence is 12 residues long. CDR3 nucleotide sequence: TGTGCCAGCAGCACCCGGATTAGCACCATATATTTT. Translation gives CASSTRISTIYF. Drawing the rest from reference TRBV5-5 and TRBJ1-3, the complete variable domain is DAGVTQSPTHLIKTRGQQVTLRCSPISGHKSVSWYQQVLGQGPQFIFQYYEKEERGRGNFPDRFSARQFPNYSSELNVNALLLGDSALYLCASSTRISTIYFGEGSWLTVV.

The chain joins TRBV7-9 to TRBJ2-7; 11 nucleotides agree with TRBD2. V dropped 8 bases and J dropped 1; count of bases not matched to a gene: 4. This CDR3 is built from 14 residues. Looked up from germline, CDR1 is SEHNR and CDR2 is FQNEAQ (reference sequence). This chain's CDR3 is CASGLAGGSYEQYV. The DNA of the CDR3 is TGTGCCAGCGGGTTAGCGGGAGGGTCCTACGAGCAGTACGTC.

The chain employs TRBV12-3 or TRBV12-4 and TRBJ1-2, with TRBD1 as a possible D gene (6 bases). The V and J ends lost 1 base and 7 bases respectively, with 16 bases between them. The CDR3 extends over 15 amino acids. The CDR3 loop reads CASSLVLRGAGGYTF. The CDR3 nucleotides are TGTGCCAGCAGTTTAGTCCTTCGGGGGGCCGGTGGCTACACCTTC.

This sequence joins TRBV10-3 and TRBJ1-1; 9 bases align to TRBD1. Germline V gene lookup returns CDR1 ENHRY and CDR2 SYGVKD. V lost 4 bases and J lost 3; bases outside the gene matches: 0. The CDR3 has 13 amino acids. The CDR3 nucleotides are TGTGCCATCAGTGGACAGGGGGACACTGAAGCTTTCTTT. It translates to CAISGQGDTEAFF.

This clonotype came up a few times. The chain joins TRBV10-3 to TRBJ2-3; TRBD2 agrees at 8 bases. Germline CDR1 reads ENHRY; CDR2 reads SYGVKD. The CDR3 contains 17 residues. Germline trimming cut 2 bases from V and 2 bases from J; bases unmatched to any gene: 9. The CDR3: CAISEPKRGPSTDTQYF. Written as DNA, the CDR3 is TGTGCCATCAGTGAGCCTAAGCGGGGGCCTTCCACAGATACGCAGTATTTT.

The chain has TRBV28 and TRBJ2-2, with unresolved D. Germline loops: CDR1 MDHEN, CDR2 SYDVKM. CDR3 length: 15 amino acids. The V end was cut by 2 bases, the J end by 4 bases, with 11 bases between. CDR3 sequence reads: CASSLPPIGTGELFF. Here the CDR3 DNA reads TGTGCCAGCAGTTTACCACCCATCGGCACCGGGGAGCTGTTTTTT.

This clonotype has just a few counts. The V call is TRBV20-1, the J call TRBJ2-7, with D maybe TRBD2 (6 bases). Germline CDR1 and CDR2: DFQATT and SNEGSKA (reference sequence). Trimming cost V 3 bases and J 4 bases, with 16 bases left between them. This CDR3 contains 14 residues. Written as DNA, the CDR3 is TGCAGTGCTAGGGGACCCACTAGCTGGTACGAGCAGTACTTC. Translated, it gives CSARGPTSWYEQYF.

The chain recombines TRBV9 with TRBJ2-7; TRBD2 might be the D (6 bases). CDR3 length equals 14 residues. CDR1 and CDR2 from the germline V gene are SGDLS and YYNGEE. The V gene lost 2 bases and the J gene lost 0 bases, with 9 bases spanning the gap. CDR3 residues: CASSVRGTSYEQYF. In DNA form, the CDR3 reads TGTGCCAGCAGCGTCCGGGGGACCTCCTACGAGCAGTACTTC. Filled out from reference TRBV9 and TRBJ2-7, the complete variable domain reads DSGVTQTPKHLITATGQRVTLRCSPRSGDLSVYWYQQSLDQGLQFLIQYYNGEERAKGNILERFSAQQFPDLHSELNLSSLELGDSALYFCASSVRGTSYEQYFGPGTRLTVT.

This clonotype was seen only a few times. The rearrangement joins TRBV6-5 to TRBJ2-3; D call uncertain. Trimming took 0 bases from V and 6 from J, leaving 10 bases between them. Per germline, CDR1 MNHEY and CDR2 SVGAGI. The CDR3 totals 14 residues. For the CDR3, the DNA is TGTGCCAGCAGTTACTCGACCGGGCAGGATACGCAGTATTTT. Residues: CASSYSTGQDTQYF.

Only a few counts were recorded for this clonotype. This chain joins TRBV14 and TRBJ1-1; D not resolved. The CDR3 loop spans 14 amino acids. V was pared by 5 bases and J by 1 base, with 11 bases between. Germline lookup yields CDR1 SGHDN and CDR2 FVKESK. The CDR3 loop reads CASSDLSGNTEAFF. The CDR3 bases are TGTGCCAGCAGCGATCTCTCAGGGAACACTGAAGCTTTCTTT.

The rearrangement joins TRBV6-2 or TRBV6-3 to TRBJ2-4; D unclear. Trimming cost V 3 bases and J 4 bases, with 13 bases left between them. The CDR3 runs to 15 residues. CDR1 MNHEY and CDR2 SVGEGT come from the germline V gene. The CDR3 DNA is TGTGCCAGCAGTTATATGGGCTTAACGAAAAACATTCAGTACTTC. It codes for CASSYMGLTKNIQYF.